This entry features one TCR beta chain sequence. This entry is derived from a study of blood T cell repertoires in COVID-19. Overall study context: The United States, Italy and Spain provided the acute and convalescent COVID-19 samples. T cells, B-cell-depleted T cells, or PBMCs provided the cDNA or gDNA that served as material.

Per the germline V gene, CDR1 is SGHRS and CDR2 is YFSETQ. J was trimmed by 2 bases and V by 4 bases; bases with no gene match: 6. The CDR3 has 15 residues. Original data processing: Reference gene primers were amplified, and this amplification served to estimate nucleated cell counts. TCRdb's table, derived via immunoSEQ multiplex PCR, lists solely in-frame clones and lacks some. From that table come the V and J calls and clone size; the DNA was used to work out D and trimming. The table includes about 160,000 clones, about 88% detected once. The chain has TRBV5-1 and TRBJ2-5; 9 bases are a match to TRBD1. The sequenced sample was peripheral blood. The sequence was obtained from a man between 40 and 49 years old with acute or convalescent COVID-19. The CDR3 DNA reads TGCGCCAGCAGCGGAAGGACAGGGGTACAAGAGACCCAGTACTTC. Translation gives CASSGRTGVQETQYF.